This T cell receptor (beta chain) is from a study of shared clonotypes between healthy human individuals. Turning to the study itself: Serving as donors were a couple of women and a few men, whose ages spanned 18 to 49.

Germline CDR1 is SGDLS and CDR2 is YYNGEE. The CDR3 is made up of 18 amino acids. V lost 5 bases and J 4 bases, leaving 27 bases between the germline ends. The data were produced by immunoSEQ multiplex PCR, yet TCRdb's version contains in-frame clones alone and is incomplete. Of a few million clones in the sample, 93% were seen once. Comment on this clone: No antigen is known for it.

The naive CD8 fraction comprised CD45RO-negative cells positively selected for CCR7 and excluded terminally differentiated effector memory CD45RA+ cells. Findings and caveats of the study: Generation of non-shared clonotypes was less probable than generation of clonotypes shared by all four donors. Only blood underwent sampling, and tissue repertoires likely differ.

The sequenced sample consisted of naive CD8+ T cells from PBMCs. The J gene is TRBJ1-2, the V gene TRBV9; tentatively, D is TRBD1 (6 bases). The sequence was collected from a man between 18 and 29 years old in good health. Some clones in this sample may be carry-over from other donors' samples. CDR3 amino acids: CASSPKARGQRELYGYTF. The CDR3 DNA reads TGTGCCAGCAGTCCAAAGGCCCGAGGACAGCGGGAACTCTATGGCTACACCTTC.